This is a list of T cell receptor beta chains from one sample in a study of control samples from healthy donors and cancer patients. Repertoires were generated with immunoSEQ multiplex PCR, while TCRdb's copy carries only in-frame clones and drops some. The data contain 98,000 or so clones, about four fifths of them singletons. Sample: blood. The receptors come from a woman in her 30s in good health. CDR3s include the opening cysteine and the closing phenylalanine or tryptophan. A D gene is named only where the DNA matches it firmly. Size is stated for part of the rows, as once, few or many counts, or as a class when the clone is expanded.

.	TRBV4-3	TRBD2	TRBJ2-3	CASSHGLAGNTDTQYF	TGCGCCAGCAGCCATGGACTAGCGGGGAACACAGATACGCAGTATTTT
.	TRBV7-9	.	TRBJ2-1	CASSLSAGAYGEQFF	TGTGCCAGCAGCTTATCGGCGGGGGCATACGGTGAGCAGTTCTTC
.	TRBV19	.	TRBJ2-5	CASSIGPQETQYF	TGTGCCAGTAGTATAGGCCCCCAAGAGACCCAGTACTTC
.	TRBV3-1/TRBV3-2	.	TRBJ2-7	CASSPSYLSYEQYF	TGTGCCAGCAGCCCCTCCTATCTTTCCTACGAGCAGTACTTC
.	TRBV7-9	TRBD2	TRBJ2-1	CASSFGGGAENEQFF	TGTGCCAGCAGCTTTGGCGGGGGGGCCGAGAATGAGCAGTTCTTC
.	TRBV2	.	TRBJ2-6	CASSEKGSGANVLTF	TGTGCCAGCAGTGAAAAGGGATCTGGGGCCAACGTCCTGACTTTC
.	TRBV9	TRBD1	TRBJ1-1	CASSVGQGADTEAFF	TGTGCCAGCAGCGTGGGTCAGGGGGCGGACACTGAAGCTTTCTTT
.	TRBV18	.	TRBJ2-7	CASSPATGSKGLSSYEQYF	TGTGCCAGCTCACCTGCCACGGGCAGTAAAGGTCTAAGCTCCTACGAGCAGTACTTC
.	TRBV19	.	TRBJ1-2	CASSGSGTNYGYTF	TGTGCCAGTAGTGGTTCTGGGACAAATTATGGCTACACCTTC
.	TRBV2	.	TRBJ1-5	CASSEGFGQPQHF	TGTGCCAGCAGTGAAGGGTTTGGTCAGCCCCAGCATTTT
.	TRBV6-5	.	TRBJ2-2	CASSRDRNTGELFF	TGTGCCAGCAGCCGTGACAGGAACACCGGGGAGCTGTTTTTT
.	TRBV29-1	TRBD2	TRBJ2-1	CSVERPAGGHNEQFF	TGCAGCGTTGAAAGGCCAGCGGGGGGCCACAATGAGCAGTTCTTC
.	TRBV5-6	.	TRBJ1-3	CASRQASGNTIYF	TGTGCCAGCAGACAAGCCTCTGGAAACACCATATATTTT
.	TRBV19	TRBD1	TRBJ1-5	CASSNRGTGGYQPQHF	TGTGCCAGTAGTAACCGGGGGACAGGGGGCTATCAGCCCCAGCATTTT
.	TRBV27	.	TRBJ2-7	CASSPQGSYEQYF	TGTGCCAGCAGTCCCCAGGGTTCCTACGAGCAGTACTTC
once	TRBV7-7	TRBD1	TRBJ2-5	CASSLTNRGETQYF	TGTGCTAGCAGCCTGACCAACAGGGGAGAGACCCAGTACTTC
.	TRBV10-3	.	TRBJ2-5	CAISELGETQYF	TGTGCCATCAGTGAGTTGGGGGAGACCCAGTACTTC
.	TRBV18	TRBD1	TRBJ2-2	CASSPRGQGATGELFF	TGTGCCAGCTCACCACGGGGACAGGGGGCGACCGGGGAGCTGTTTTTT
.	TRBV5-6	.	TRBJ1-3	CASSPPGARGNTIYF	TGTGCCAGCAGCCCCCCAGGGGCGAGGGGAAACACCATATATTTT
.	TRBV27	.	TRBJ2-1	CASSLGRGPHYNEQFF	TGTGCCAGCAGTTTGGGGCGGGGGCCCCACTACAATGAGCAGTTCTTC
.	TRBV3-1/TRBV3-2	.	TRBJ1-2	CASSQLSLYGYTF	TGTGCCAGCAGCCAATTATCCCTCTATGGCTACACCTTC
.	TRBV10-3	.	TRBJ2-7	CAISGQSYEQYF	TGTGCCATCAGTGGACAATCCTACGAGCAGTACTTC
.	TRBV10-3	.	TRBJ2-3	CAIRSSTDTQYF	TGTGCCATCAGGTCCTCCACAGATACGCAGTATTTT
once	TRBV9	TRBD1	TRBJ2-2	CASSTTGDTGELFF	TGTGCCAGCAGCACGACAGGGGATACCGGGGAGCTGTTTTTT
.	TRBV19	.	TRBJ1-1	CAAKQGNTEAFF	TGTGCCGCGAAACAGGGCAACACTGAAGCTTTCTTT
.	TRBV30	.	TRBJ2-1	CAWTLAGTLEQFF	TGTGCCTGGACGCTGGCGGGTACGTTGGAGCAGTTCTTC
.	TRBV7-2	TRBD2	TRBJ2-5	CASSPRLAGETQYF	TGTGCCAGCAGCCCTAGACTAGCTGGGGAGACCCAGTACTTC
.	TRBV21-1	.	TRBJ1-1	CASSKVGTGDTLNTEAFF	TGTGCCAGCAGCAAAGTTGGGACAGGGGACACCTTGAACACTGAAGCTTTCTTT
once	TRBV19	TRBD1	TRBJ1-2	CASIGTGGLQDGYTF	TGTGCCAGTATTGGGACAGGGGGCCTCCAGGATGGCTACACCTTC
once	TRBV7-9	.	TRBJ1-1	CASSFGNMNTEAFF	TGTGCCAGCAGCTTTGGGAACATGAACACTGAAGCTTTCTTT
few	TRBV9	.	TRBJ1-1	CASSVGPNTEAFF	TGTGCCAGCAGCGTAGGACCGAACACTGAAGCTTTCTTT
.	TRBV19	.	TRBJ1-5	CASRQSEGWSNQPQHF	TGTGCCAGCCGACAGTCTGAGGGATGGAGCAATCAGCCCCAGCATTTT
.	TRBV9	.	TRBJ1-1	CASGRGYMNTEAFF	TGTGCCAGCGGGAGGGGCTATATGAACACTGAAGCTTTCTTT
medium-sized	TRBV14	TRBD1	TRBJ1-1	CASSQARTGLSRAFF	TGTGCCAGCAGCCAAGCAAGGACAGGGTTGTCTAGGGCTTTCTTT
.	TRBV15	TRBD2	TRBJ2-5	CATSRPPSGIQETQYF	TGTGCCACCAGCAGACCACCTAGCGGGATCCAAGAGACCCAGTACTTC
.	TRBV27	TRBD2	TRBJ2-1	CASSPASGGAINEQFF	TGTGCCAGCAGTCCCGCTAGCGGGGGGGCTATCAATGAGCAGTTCTTC